This T cell receptor beta chain was recovered during a study of blood T cell repertoires in COVID-19. Study as a whole: Sites in the United States, Italy and Spain provided acute and convalescent COVID-19 samples. Nucleic acid was either cDNA or gDNA, and it came from T cells, B-cell-depleted T cells, or PBMCs.

With 6 bases removed from V and 1 base from J, the gap between germline ends came to 11 bases. Germline CDR1 SGHAT, CDR2 FQNNGV. The CDR3 has 14 amino acids. As processed by the authors: Amplification with reference gene primers provided the estimates of nucleated cell counts. Produced via immunoSEQ multiplex PCR; TCRdb's table is partial and in-frame only. V and J calls and clone size are those listed in that table; D and trimming were worked out from the DNA. The sample lists 25,000 to 30,000 clones, around 72% occurring once. The receptor's source is a boy between 2 and 15 years old with active or convalescent COVID-19. The source material was peripheral blood. The V call is TRBV11-2, the J call TRBJ2-3; tentative D call: TRBD2 (5 bases). The CDR3 DNA reads as TGTGCCAGCAGTCCCGGACTTCGCACAGATACGCAGTATTTT. This gives the protein CASSPGLRTDTQYF. Combining the CDR3 with reference TRBV11-2 and TRBJ2-3 gives the whole variable domain EAGVAQSPRYKIIEKRQSVAFWCNPISGHATLYWYQQILGQGPKLLIQFQNNGVVDDSQLPKDRFSAERLKGVDSTLKIQPAKLEDSAVYLCASSPGLRTDTQYFGPGTRLTVL.